This T cell receptor (beta chain) comes out of a study of T cell repertoires in cytomegalovirus infection. Turning to the study itself: Epitope selection comprised recently identified HLA-C-restricted CMV epitopes and well-studied HLA-B-restricted CMV epitopes. Carrying CMV and the relevant HLA type showed in public TCR beta signatures. Study outcomes and limitations: Individuals carrying CMV plus the relevant HLA were identified by cumulative frequency of public TCR beta families. There were HLA-C-restricted CMV-specific TCR beta clonotypes dominating the ex vivo response.

This clonotype was detected a few times. Its specificity is not known. V lost 3 bases and J lost 5; bases outside the gene matches: 10. This CDR3 has 14 amino acids. Germline CDR1 reads DFQATT; CDR2 reads SNEGSKA (reference sequence). TCRdb re-called the reads with MiXCR, one entry per CDR3 protein. The repertoire holds 300,000 or so distinct CDR3 sequences, just under 25% seen once, with about an eighth in the top ten. This receptor was identified in a human donor in good health (CMV status not recorded). Some clones in this sample may be carry-over from other donors' samples. The chain has TRBV20-1 and TRBJ2-7, with 7 bases matching TRBD1. Sequencing used cultured PBMCs, obtained from culture after CMV antigen stimulation. The CDR3 protein is CSARRGGAGNEQYV. The DNA of the CDR3 is TGCAGTGCTAGGAGAGGGGGCGCCGGGAACGAGCAGTACGTC.